This T cell receptor beta chain was obtained from a study of blood T cell repertoires in COVID-19. About the research overall: COVID-19 samples from acute and convalescent phases originated in the United States, Italy and Spain.

Germline loops: CDR1 GTSNPN, CDR2 SVGIG (reference sequence). V was trimmed by 3 bases and J by 1 base, leaving 23 bases between them. CDR3 length: 18 amino acids. In the original processing: Amplification with reference gene primers provided the estimates of nucleated cell counts. The table came from immunoSEQ multiplex PCR; TCRdb's copy has only in-frame clones and leaves some out. The V and J calls and clone size come from that table; D and trimming were worked out from the DNA. The sample consists of approximately 200,000 clones, 85% to 90% of them appearing once. Sequencing was done on a sample of peripheral blood. V is TRBV30 and J is TRBJ2-3, with D maybe TRBD2 (7 bases). This sequence was found in a woman aged 25 to 39 with active or convalescent COVID-19. In DNA, the CDR3 is TGTGCCTGGAGCCCCTTTCGGGGGGCCCTTTCTCGCACAGATACGCAGTATTTT. This gives the protein CAWSPFRGALSRTDTQYF.